The entry below gives a single TCR beta chain sequence along with its context. The antigen remains unidentified. The data stem from a study of T cell repertoires in cytomegalovirus infection. A single record per CDR3 protein comes from TCRdb applying MiXCR to the reads. The sample holds approximately 1,000,000 distinct CDR3 sequences; around 31% are singletons and the top ten take about an eighth. J lost 7 bases, V lost 1 base, and 12 bases had no gene match. The germline CDR1 and CDR2 sequences are SGHDT and YYEEEE. CDR3 length: 17 residues. The source material was cultured CD8+ T cells from PBMCs, sampled from culture after CMV antigen stimulation. The sequence was collected from a human donor in good health (CMV status not recorded). Some clones in this sample may be carry-over from other donors' samples. This chain connects TRBV5-6 to TRBJ2-2; TRBD1 matches at 8 bases. The CDR3 is CASSLLSATGVFGELFF. The DNA of the CDR3 is TGTGCCAGCAGCTTGCTTTCTGCGACAGGGGTTTTCGGGGAGCTGTTTTTT.